This T cell receptor beta chain was sequenced for a study of T-cell memory formation after mild COVID-19 (dated by TCRdb to the early 2020s). Describing the broader study: TCR sequence clusters from the two donors were found to be largely donor specific. In a couple of donors, T-cell clones that expanded and contracted after mild COVID-19 were followed by sequencing TCRalpha and TCRbeta repertoires longitudinally. The cohort was made up of two young adult volunteers, one female and one male, who were previously healthy.

Ficoll-Paque density gradient centrifugation was the method used to isolate PBMCs. The instrument was an Illumina NovaSeq 6000. cDNA libraries for TCRalpha and TCRbeta were prepared by 5'RACE using constant-segment primers, with sample barcodes and unique molecular identifiers added. RNA was extracted from every sample with Trizol reagent. Libraries were amplified in two PCR steps, with a second sample barcode and Illumina TruSeq adapters added in the second step. Libraries were sequenced on an Illumina NovaSeq with 2 x 150 bp paired-end reads. The study's own analysis went as follows. With migec v1.2.7, reads were demultiplexed and then collapsed into UMI-guided consensus sequences. Using mixcr v2.1.11, UMI consensuses were aligned to TRA and TRB V and J templates and then assembled into clonotypes. Expanded or contracted clonotypes were those called significant by both edgeR and NoisET, with noise models trained on biological replicates. For edgeR calls, a false discovery rate-adjusted p below 0.01 and a log2 fold-change threshold of 1 were applied. As an exploratory analysis of dynamics, max-normalized trajectories of the 1000 most abundant clonotypes were examined with PCA combined with hierarchical clustering. Separately sequenced CD4+ and CD8+ repertoires were used to assign the CD4 or CD8 phenotype of responding clones. TCRdb trimmed public reads at Q25 via fastp, called clones via MiXCR and kept in-frame beta chains. Each entry merges the rows of one CDR3 protein and shows their most common DNA and genes. TCRdb, not the original authors, processed these V and J calls. The sample includes some 440,000 distinct CDR3 sequences, with nearly 25% observed a single time. The top ten constitute roughly an eighth of the sample.

There are 13 amino acids in the CDR3, from cysteine to phenylalanine inclusive. Only the CDR3 portion is preserved as DNA: 39 bases, with reading frame beginning at the first base. Results the study describes overall, beyond this receptor: Clones contracting from day 15 to 85 had balanced CD4/CD8 phenotypes, while a second wave expanding from day 15 to 37 was biased towards CD4+. The detection of some responding clones in pre-infection memory suggests that pre-existing cross-reactive memory T cells joined the SARS-CoV-2 response. The second-wave clones that peaked on day 37 were not confirmed to be SARS-CoV-2 specific. Contracting CD4+ clones appeared mostly in the CM and EM memory subsets, whereas CD8+ clones were enriched in EMRA. The study included only two mild cases, and larger cohorts that include severe cases with pre-infection samples were judged to be necessary.

This clonotype was counted at least ten times. This clone's antigen is unknown. Sequence at one end of the junction differs from germline and may be a read error. The chain joins TRBV12-3 or TRBV12-4 to TRBJ1-1, with TRBD1 perhaps the D gene, on 5 matching bases. This clonotype was sampled from an adult woman who had mild COVID-19 (a few samples of this study predate the infection). The sample titles of this study are shuffled in the database, so cell type and time point are left out; the donor was told from shared clones. The sequenced material came from PBMCs or a T cell subset sorted from them (not recorded which). The CDR3 region has the sequence CASSLGVNTEAFF. The sequence in DNA is TGTGCCAGCAGCTTAGGGGTGAACACTGAAGCTTTCTTT.